This T cell receptor beta chain appears in the sequencing data of a study of blood T cell repertoires in COVID-19. On the study more broadly: PBMCs, B-cell-depleted T cells, or T cells provided the cDNA or gDNA that made up the material.

Using immunoSEQ multiplex PCR, the repertoire was profiled, and TCRdb retains in-frame clones only, with some absent. The sample has over 200,000 clones; roughly 89% are singletons. The CDR3 is made up of 15 amino acids. After removal of 3 bases from V and 6 bases from J, the junction contained 8 bases not matched to a gene. Per germline, CDR1 SGHNT and CDR2 YYREEE (reference sequence). V and J are TRBV5-4 and TRBJ2-1; 8 bases match TRBD2. Sequencing input: peripheral blood. This clonotype was obtained from a man between 60 and 70 years old who had recovered from COVID-19. DNA for the CDR3: TGTGCCAGCAGCTCTAGACTAGCGATACTCAATGAGCAGTTCTTC. It yields the protein CASSSRLAILNEQFF. Variable domain in full (rest from reference TRBV5-4 and TRBJ2-1): ETGVTQSPTHLIKTRGQQVTLRCSSQSGHNTVSWYQQALGQGPQFIFQYYREEENGRGNFPPRFSGLQFPNYSSELNVNALELDDSALYLCASSSRLAILNEQFFGPGTRLTVL.